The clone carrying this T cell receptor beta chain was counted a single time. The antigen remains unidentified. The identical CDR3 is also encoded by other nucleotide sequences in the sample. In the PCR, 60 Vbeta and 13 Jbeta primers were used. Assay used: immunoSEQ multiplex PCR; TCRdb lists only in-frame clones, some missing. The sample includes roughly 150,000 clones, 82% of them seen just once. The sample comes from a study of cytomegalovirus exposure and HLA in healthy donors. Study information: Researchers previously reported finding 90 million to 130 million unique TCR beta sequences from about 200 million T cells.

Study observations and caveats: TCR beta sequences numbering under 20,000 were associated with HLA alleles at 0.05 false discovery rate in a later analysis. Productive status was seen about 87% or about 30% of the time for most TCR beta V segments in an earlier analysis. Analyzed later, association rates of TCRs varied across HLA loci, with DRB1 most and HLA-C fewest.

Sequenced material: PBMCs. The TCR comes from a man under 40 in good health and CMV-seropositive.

The CDR3 DNA is TGCGCCAGCAGCCCGGGGGGCTCTGGGGCCAACGTCCTGACTTTC. This gives the protein CASSPGGSGANVLTF. The chain recombines TRBV5-1 with TRBJ2-6, with 7 nucleotides matching TRBD2. This CDR3 has 15 amino acids. V was clipped by 4 bases and J by 0 bases; unmatched bases: 1. Per germline, CDR1 SGHRS and CDR2 YFSETQ.